This entry features one T cell receptor beta chain sequence. Antigen: not known. Additional DNA sequences in this sample encode the identical CDR3. For sorted subsets, about 200 ng DNA per replicate equaled 30,000 or so T cell genomes. Measured with immunoSEQ multiplex PCR; TCRdb has only the in-frame clones, and not every one. Of about 1,900,000 clones listed, about 95% are singletons. It was CD45RO-negative cells, positively selected for CCR7, that made up naive CD8 cells, with terminally differentiated effector memory CD45RA+ cells excluded. With 1 base removed from V and 3 bases from J, the gap between germline ends came to 6 bases. Looked up from germline, CDR1 is SGHAT and CDR2 is FQNNGV. This CDR3 contains 14 residues. The data derive from a study of shared clonotypes between healthy human individuals. General study results and limits: Only blood was sampled; tissue repertoires likely differ. The study drew on few donors, limiting represented genetic and exposure-history diversity.

This receptor was taken from a man between 18 and 29 years old in good health. The sequenced sample consisted of naive CD8+ T cells sorted from blood. The V gene is TRBV11-2, the J gene TRBJ2-2, with no clear D. The CDR3 sequence: CASSLGLDTGELFF. The DNA for the CDR3 is TGTGCCAGCAGCTTAGGATTAGACACCGGGGAGCTGTTTTTT. The whole variable domain, filled in from reference TRBV11-2 and TRBJ2-2, reads EAGVAQSPRYKIIEKRQSVAFWCNPISGHATLYWYQQILGQGPKLLIQFQNNGVVDDSQLPKDRFSAERLKGVDSTLKIQPAKLEDSAVYLCASSLGLDTGELFFGEGSRLTVL.